This TCR beta chain was observed in a study of blood T cell repertoires in COVID-19. Study context: Samples of COVID-19 (acute and convalescent) were obtained from the United States, Italy and Spain. Sources were T cells, B-cell-depleted T cells, or PBMCs; the material itself was cDNA or gDNA.

Resolution of symptoms, clearance, or two negative PCRs was present in recovered Cohort 3 donors. Original processing methods: Nucleated cell counts were estimated from reference gene primer amplification. The repertoire was sequenced with immunoSEQ multiplex PCR; TCRdb's copy has only in-frame clones and lacks some. The D gene and trimming were derived from the DNA, and the V and J assignments and clone size from that table. The table includes hundreds of thousands of clones, under 90% detected once. The germline V and J ends were trimmed by 0 bases and 5 bases, with 4 bases remaining between them. The CDR3 extends over 12 amino acids.

Sample: PBMCs or T cells enriched from blood (not recorded which). The chain links TRBV23-1 to TRBJ2-5; D not certain. TRBV23-1 is labeled an ORF, and its function is uncertain. The clonotype was recovered from a man aged 35 to 55 who had recovered from COVID-19. CDR3 sequence (DNA): TGCGCCAGCAGTCAATCCAGGGAGACCCAGTACTTC. Translation gives CASSQSRETQYF.